The 17 T cell receptor beta chains below come from one sample, sequenced in a study of CD8+ T cells in alopecia areata. In each case, RNA was isolated and then reverse transcribed into cDNA as the sequencing template. TCRdb's copy holds only in-frame clones and misses some; the assay was immunoSEQ multiplex PCR. The sample holds 90,000 to 100,000 clones, around 45% seen once. Sequenced sample: CD4+ T cells sorted from blood. The receptors originated from a human donor with alopecia areata.

The chain combines TRBV30 with TRBJ1-2; 7 nucleotides match TRBD1. J gave up 2 bases and V 2 bases, and 5 bases lay outside the gene matches. The CDR3 consists of 14 residues. Germline V gives CDR1 GTSNPN, CDR2 SVGIG (reference sequence). The CDR3, as DNA: TGTGCCTGGAGTAACCGACAGGGAAACTATGGCTACACCTTC. Encoded protein: CAWSNRQGNYGYTF.

The CDR3 region has the DNA TGTGCCAGCAGCCTTGGGACGGAGACCCAGTACTTC. Translated: CASSLGTETQYF. V is TRBV9 and J is TRBJ2-5; either TRBD1 or TRBD2 may supply D (5 bases each). The CDR3 has 12 residues. Per germline, CDR1 SGDLS and CDR2 YYNGEE. The germline V and J ends were trimmed by 4 bases and 5 bases, with 9 bases remaining between them.

Only a few counts were recorded for this clone. This chain uses TRBV11-2 with TRBJ2-7; D gene unclear. V was shortened by 1 base and J by 2 bases, with 9 bases between the two germline ends. Looked up from germline, CDR1 is SGHAT and CDR2 is FQNNGV. The CDR3 contains 14 residues. As DNA, the CDR3 is TGTGCCAGCAGCTTAGTGAGAGGTACCTACGAGCAGTACTTC. Amino acid sequence: CASSLVRGTYEQYF.

The chain couples TRBV20-1 to TRBJ2-3; D call uncertain. CDR3 length: 11 amino acids. V was trimmed by 6 bases and J by 5 bases, leaving 9 bases between them. The V gene's germline CDR1 is DFQATT and CDR2 SNEGSKA (reference sequence). This chain's CDR3 is CSAPVGDTQYF. The CDR3 DNA reads TGCAGTGCCCCCGTAGGAGATACGCAGTATTTT.

V gene TRBV19 combines with J gene TRBJ1-5; a possible D gene is TRBD1 (5 bases). The germline V and J ends were trimmed by 4 bases and 13 bases, with 17 bases remaining between them. Germline-derived CDR1 and CDR2 are LNHDA and SQIVND (reference sequence). The CDR3 loop spans 13 amino acids. CDR3 nucleotide sequence: TGTGCCAGTAGTACCCCCGGTGGACACAGACAGCATTTT. Its translation: CASSTPGGHRQHF.

This chain connects TRBV30 to TRBJ1-1; D is undetermined. V lost 2 bases and J 3 bases, leaving 10 bases between the germline ends. This CDR3 is built from 13 residues. Germline V gene sequence: CDR1 GTSNPN, CDR2 SVGIG (reference sequence). In DNA form, the CDR3 reads TGTGCCTGGAGTCTGGGGAAGGACACTGAAGCTTTCTTT. Residues: CAWSLGKDTEAFF.

This chain joins TRBV4-2 and TRBJ2-3; 10 nucleotides agree with TRBD2. Germline trimming cut 5 bases from V and 4 bases from J; bases unmatched to any gene: 6. Germline CDR1 reads LGHNA; CDR2 reads YNFKEQ. The CDR3 loop spans 15 amino acids. CDR3 DNA sequence: TGTGCCAGCAGCAACAAAGCGGGGGGGCCAGATACGCAGTATTTT. Encoded protein: CASSNKAGGPDTQYF.

J is TRBJ1-2 and V is TRBV5-1; possible D gene TRBD1, 5 bases. Germline CDR1 is SGHRS and CDR2 is YFSETQ. The V end lost 2 bases, the J end lost 2 bases, and 7 bases lay between the germline ends. There are 13 residues in the CDR3. In DNA form, the CDR3 reads TGCGCCAGCAGCTTTAGGGACAACTATGGCTACACCTTC. It yields the protein CASSFRDNYGYTF.

This clone came up a few times. The V gene is TRBV30, the J gene TRBJ1-6, with D unresolved. Germline-derived CDR1 and CDR2 are GTSNPN and SVGIG (reference sequence). Trimming removed 2 bases at V and 7 bases at J, with 6 bases between. CDR3 size: 12 residues. CDR3 sequence reads: CAWSNRNSPLHF. The CDR3 bases are TGTGCCTGGAGTAACAGAAATTCACCCCTCCACTTT.

In its sample, this clone was seen a few times. This chain connects TRBV10-3 to TRBJ2-1, with TRBD1 as a possible D gene (6 bases). The CDR3 spans 15 residues. With 6 bases removed from V and 2 bases from J, the gap between germline ends came to 14 bases. In germline, CDR1 is ENHRY, CDR2 SYGVKD. The CDR3 DNA reads as TGTGCCATCAGGGCCACAGGGATCCCCTACAATGAGCAGTTCTTC. Translation: CAIRATGIPYNEQFF.

This clone has more than one count but fewer than ten. CDR3 amino acids: CASSTKGGSQGSTNYGYTF. DNA for the CDR3: TGCGCCAGCAGCACCAAGGGGGGATCACAGGGGTCGACTAACTATGGCTACACCTTC. V usage is TRBV5-1 and J usage is TRBJ1-2; 7 nucleotides agree with TRBD1. V lost 4 bases to trimming and J lost 0 bases; unmatched junction nucleotides: 18. CDR1 and CDR2 from the germline V gene are SGHRS and YFSETQ. There are 19 residues in the CDR3.

The gene calls are TRBV4-3 and TRBJ1-2, with a possible D match to TRBD1 (6 bases). In germline, CDR1 is LGHNA, CDR2 YSLEER. The CDR3 sequence is 15 residues long. Trimming shortened V by 0 bases and J by 7 bases, and 15 bases separated the two germline ends. The CDR3 spells CASSQDMVQGGGYTF. The CDR3 DNA reads as TGCGCCAGCAGCCAAGACATGGTACAGGGAGGTGGCTACACCTTC.

The chain is built from TRBV29-1 and TRBJ2-1; TRBD2 agrees at 14 bases. J lost 4 bases, V lost 6 bases, and 8 bases had no gene match. Germline V CDR1 and CDR2: SQVTM, ANQGSEA. This CDR3 has 16 residues. DNA for the CDR3: TGCAGCGTACGACTAGCGGGGGGGCCGAGTTACAATGAGCAGTTCTTC. Translating it yields CSVRLAGGPSYNEQFF.

The sample holds a few counts of this clone. The V call is TRBV6-5, the J call TRBJ1-5, with unresolved D. With 4 bases removed from V and 3 bases from J, the gap between germline ends came to 7 bases. This CDR3 has 13 residues. Germline values: CDR1 MNHEY, CDR2 SVGAGI. Here the CDR3 DNA reads TGTGCCAGCAGTTTTAGCGTCAATCAGCCCCAGCATTTT. Encoded protein: CASSFSVNQPQHF.

This chain uses TRBV30 with TRBJ2-3, with a possible D match to TRBD1 (5 bases). The CDR3 has 11 residues. Germline CDR1 reads GTSNPN; CDR2 reads SVGIG (reference sequence). V lost 2 bases and J 6 bases, leaving 6 bases between the germline ends. This chain's CDR3 is CAWSRQDTQYF. The DNA of the CDR3 is TGTGCCTGGAGTAGACAGGATACGCAGTATTTT.

The chain couples TRBV7-9 to TRBJ2-3; 12 nucleotides agree with TRBD2. The CDR3 length is 15 residues. Germline CDR1 and CDR2: SEHNR and FQNEAQ (reference sequence). Germline trimming cut 8 bases from V and 3 bases from J; bases unmatched to any gene: 6. The DNA of the CDR3 is TGTGCCAGCCCGGCCGGACTAGCGGGAACAGATACGCAGTATTTT. Its translation is CASPAGLAGTDTQYF.

This rearrangement joins TRBV7-2 to TRBJ1-5; 11 bases agree with TRBD1. Germline CDR1 is SGHTA and CDR2 is FQGNSA. The CDR3 extends over 16 amino acids. With V trimmed by 5 bases and J by 6 bases, 9 bases remained unmatched. The CDR3 nucleotides are TGTGCCAGCAGCCCACTGCGGACAGGGGGCGGTCAGCCCCAGCATTTT. Translation gives CASSPLRTGGGQPQHF.